This entry is about one TCR beta chain. No antigen is known for it. This CDR3 has 12 residues. Germline values: CDR1 MGHDK, CDR2 SYGVNS. V shed 4 bases and J shed 7 bases, with 11 bases lying between them. Indicated time point: week 47, end of study. Vaccination used 300 ug of mutant IDH1 20-mer peptide per dose, with topical imiquimod. The patients received vaccinations eight times, in weeks 1, 3, 5, 7, 11, 15, 19 and 23. TCRdb keeps only in-frame clones here, not all; method: immunoSEQ multiplex PCR. The sample includes about 23,000 clones, more than 70% of them seen just once. This sample was taken from a study of a mutant IDH1 vaccine in newly diagnosed glioma. Study as a whole: Vaccines were first given 4-6 weeks after radiotherapy alone, or with temozolomide cycles. Patients under treatment included around 60% males and 37.5% females and had a mean age of approximately 44 years.

The J gene is TRBJ2-7, the V gene TRBV25-1; D gene unclear. The sequences come from PBMCs, collected from a glioma patient whose treatment included an IDH1 peptide vaccine. The clonotype was recovered from a man aged 40-49 years with glioma. CDR3 region: CASSATLGEQYF. The CDR3 DNA is TGTGCCAGCAGTGCTACCCTGGGGGAGCAGTACTTC.